This section outlines one TCR beta chain sequence together with its context. Its target is not known. Sorting produced populations that all topped 98% purity. This entry is derived from a study of beta chain features in type 1 diabetes. About the study: Cell yields, age and gender were similar between patients and healthy donors.

V was trimmed by 1 base and J by 5 bases, leaving 9 bases between them. CDR1 and CDR2 (germline): LGHNA, YSLEER. This CDR3 region has 13 residues. Study-wide points: For patients, the naive, central memory and Treg TCRB repertoires appeared more alike than for healthy donors. Moderately but significantly shorter TCRB CDR3s were found in Type 1 diabetes patients in all four CD4+ subsets. Sequencing used cDNA, and cells with high TCR expression could therefore be over-represented.

As every portion of the isolated RNA was reverse transcribed, the sequencing read expressed TCRB transcripts. The protocol was immunoSEQ multiplex PCR, while the TCRdb copy is restricted to in-frame clones and leaves out a portion. The table has about 160,000 clones, 6.5% to 8.5% seen once. This clonotype was sampled from a woman younger than 35 with type 1 diabetes. The sample comprised central memory CD4+ T cells from blood. The chain is built from TRBV4-3 and TRBJ2-7; D is uncertain. CDR3 loop: CASSQARKNEQYF. The CDR3 DNA is TGCGCCAGCAGCCAAGCGCGCAAAAACGAGCAGTACTTC.